This T cell receptor beta chain was observed in a study of T cell responses to AZD1222 COVID-19 vaccine. The study, taken as a whole, reports: Nearly half of unique spike-specific TCRs reportedly avoided B.1.351 and B.1.1.7 mutated regions. Seropositive AZD1222 recipients at baseline numbered only six or seven.

With regard to this clone: Its antigen remains unknown.

Libraries were prepared by immunoSEQ multiplex PCR; TCRdb keeps only in-frame clonotypes and omits some of them. Of more than 100,000 clones listed, 93% are singletons. Looked up from germline, CDR1 is LGHNA and CDR2 is YNFKEQ. V shed 2 bases and J 1 base; nucleotides not matched to a gene: 10. The CDR3 runs to 18 residues. This material consisted of peripheral blood, taken on day 0 of AZD1222 vaccination. The chain employs TRBV4-2 and TRBJ2-7, with 11 bases aligning to TRBD2. The clonotype was recovered from an adult in good health. CDR3 protein: CASSQYPKTSGSSYEQYF. DNA of the CDR3: TGTGCCAGCAGCCAATACCCGAAAACTAGCGGGAGTTCCTACGAGCAGTACTTC.